These 25 T cell receptor beta chains originate from one sample sequenced in a study of T-cell reconstitution after alpha-beta-depleted transplantation in children. Unique molecular identifiers were incorporated into the prepared TCRbeta library. TCRdb re-derived calls from the PCR reads in MiXCR, one entry per CDR3 protein. The sample consists of about 980,000 distinct CDR3 sequences, roughly 29% of them appearing once. The source material was PBMCs, mostly from graft donor cells, sampled 360 days after TCRalphabeta/CD19-depleted stem cell transplant. The receptor set was obtained from a boy in the first two years of life who had a stem cell transplant for SCID, so the T cells may come from the graft donor.

The chain couples TRBV6-5 to TRBJ2-5; D gene uncertain. This CDR3 is 14 amino acids long. V lost 2 bases to trimming and J lost 2 bases, with 9 bases between them. The germline V gene has CDR1 MNHEY and CDR2 SVGAGI. For the CDR3, the DNA is TGTGCCAGCAGTTACATTGGGGATCAAGAGACCCAGTACTTC. Protein: CASSYIGDQETQYF.

CDR3 residues: CASSFLQEKLFF. The DNA of the CDR3 is TGTGCCAGCAGTTTCCTCCAGGAAAAACTGTTTTTT. This chain links TRBV12-3 or TRBV12-4 with TRBJ1-4; D unclear. Trimming left V 3 bases short and J 8 bases short, with 7 bases between. The CDR3 sequence is 12 residues long.

This clonotype was recorded a few times. The genes are TRBV2 and TRBJ2-1, with TRBD2 as a possible D gene (5 bases). The CDR3 spans 13 residues. The germline V and J ends were trimmed by 0 bases and 14 bases, with 14 bases remaining between them. From germline, CDR1 is SNHLY and CDR2 FYNNEI. CDR3 coding DNA: TGTGCCAGCAGTGAAGCGTCAGGAGCGGATAAGTTCTTC. This translates into CASSEASGADKFF. Filled out from reference TRBV2 and TRBJ2-1, the complete variable domain reads EPEVTQTPSHQVTQMGQEVILRCVPISNHLYFYWYRQILGQKVEFLVSFYNNEISEKSEIFDDQFSVERPDGSNFTLKIRSTKLEDSAMYFCASSEASGADKFFGPGTRLTVL.

Only a few counts were recorded for this clonotype. The chain combines TRBV10-3 with TRBJ2-4; 9 bases match TRBD1. With 3 bases clipped from V and 0 bases from J, the junction kept 3 bases outside the gene matches. This CDR3 contains 16 residues. Germline CDR1 and CDR2: ENHRY and SYGVKD. CDR3 sequence (DNA): TGTGCCATCAGTGACGGACAGGGGCTAGCCAAAAACATTCAGTACTTC. This encodes CAISDGQGLAKNIQYF.

The chain links TRBV29-1 to TRBJ1-5, with D unclear. Germline V lookup: CDR1 SQVTM, CDR2 ANQGSEA. V lost 6 bases and J lost 7, with 19 bases in between. This CDR3 region has 14 residues. The CDR3 is CSVTTDGVEQPQHF. CDR3 nucleotide sequence: TGCAGCGTGACCACCGATGGAGTAGAGCAGCCCCAGCATTTT.

The chain recombines TRBV3-1 with TRBJ2-7, with unresolved D. Per germline, CDR1 LGHDT and CDR2 YNNKEL (reference sequence). The CDR3 has 11 residues. The V end was cut by 6 bases, the J end by 5 bases, with 8 bases between. The CDR3 loop reads CASRPHNEQYF. The CDR3 nucleotides are TGTGCCAGCAGACCCCATAACGAGCAGTACTTC.

The chain uses TRBV2 and TRBJ2-7; D is unresolved. This CDR3 is 11 amino acids long. The germline V and J ends were trimmed by 10 bases and 6 bases, with 13 bases remaining between them. Germline V gene data show CDR1 as SNHLY and CDR2 as FYNNEI. CDR3 in amino acids: CATYGRSEQYF. The CDR3 DNA follows: TGTGCCACATACGGACGCTCCGAGCAGTACTTC.

The rearrangement links TRBV6-5 to TRBJ2-1; 10 bases map to TRBD2. The ends lost 6 bases at V and 4 bases at J; junction bases unmatched: 12. CDR3 size: 17 residues. CDR1 is MNHEY and CDR2 is SVGAGI in the germline V gene. Written as DNA, the CDR3 is TGTGCCAGCAGCGGCCTAGCGGGGGCCGCTTCATACAATGAGCAGTTCTTC. Its protein is CASSGLAGAASYNEQFF.

The rearrangement uses TRBV18 and TRBJ2-3; D might be TRBD1 or TRBD2, each matching 5 bases. Germline values: CDR1 KGHSH, CDR2 LQKENI. This CDR3 spans 17 amino acids. V shed 0 bases and J shed 7 bases, with 20 bases lying between them. CDR3 DNA sequence: TGTGCCAGCTCACCACCATCCCCGGGACCACTACCAAATACGCAGTATTTT. It is translated as CASSPPSPGPLPNTQYF.

The V call is TRBV7-6, the J call TRBJ1-1; no clear D. V lost 5 bases, J lost 5 bases, and 15 bases lay in between. This CDR3 contains 14 residues. Germline V CDR1 and CDR2: SGHVS, FNYEAQ. In DNA form, the CDR3 reads TGTGCCAGCAGCCCTGTGGGAGGGTATACTGAAGCTTTCTTT. Protein product: CASSPVGGYTEAFF.

V gene TRBV15 combines with J gene TRBJ2-6; the D gene is possibly TRBD1 (6 bases). The germline V and J ends were trimmed by 0 bases and 0 bases, with 12 bases remaining between them. The CDR3 runs 18 residues. The germline gives CDR1 LNHNV, CDR2 YYDKDF (reference sequence). CDR3 amino acids: CATSRDLTGSSGANVLTF. Here the CDR3 DNA reads TGTGCCACCAGCAGAGATCTGACAGGCAGCTCTGGGGCCAACGTCCTGACTTTC.

This clonotype showed up just a few times. The J gene is TRBJ1-1, the V gene TRBV29-1; D call uncertain. CDR1 is SQVTM and CDR2 is ANQGSEA in the germline V gene. The CDR3 consists of 11 residues. Trimming removed 5 bases from V and 3 bases from J, with 7 bases in between. The CDR3 region has the DNA TGCAGCGTTTCGGTAGACACTGAAGCTTTCTTT. This sequence encodes CSVSVDTEAFF.

This rearrangement joins TRBV4-1 to TRBJ2-2; D is unclear. Germline V gene lookup returns CDR1 MGHRA and CDR2 YSYEKL. The CDR3 consists of 14 residues. V lost 0 bases, J lost 4 bases, and 6 bases lay in between. CDR3 coding DNA: TGCGCCAGCAGCCAAGATCGGACCACCGGGGAGCTGTTTTTT. Translation: CASSQDRTTGELFF.

This clonotype was found a few times. The chain's CDR3 is CASTRDNEQFF. The DNA for the CDR3 is TGTGCCAGCACCCGCGACAATGAGCAGTTCTTC. The rearrangement uses TRBV6-5 and TRBJ2-1, with D unresolved. Germline CDR1 reads MNHEY; CDR2 reads SVGAGI. The CDR3 extends over 11 amino acids. The V gene lost 7 bases and the J gene lost 5 bases, with 6 bases spanning the gap.

This clonotype was detected only a few times. The gene calls are TRBV4-2 and TRBJ2-1, with D possibly being TRBD1 or TRBD2 (5 bases each). Germline V CDR1 and CDR2: LGHNA, YNFKEQ. The V gene lost 1 base and the J gene lost 4 bases, with 14 bases spanning the gap. This CDR3 has 16 amino acids. The CDR3 region is CASSQVDGAPYNEQFF. CDR3 DNA: TGTGCCAGCAGCCAAGTTGACGGGGCCCCGTACAATGAGCAGTTCTTC.

The V and J genes are TRBV29-1 and TRBJ2-3; 10 positions match TRBD2. The CDR3 is made up of 20 amino acids. CDR1 is SQVTM, CDR2 ANQGSEA, per germline. V trimming: 6 bases; J trimming: 2 bases; junction bases outside the gene matches: 23. The CDR3 region is CSVWAGRLAGLRIHTDTQYF. The CDR3 nucleotides read TGCAGCGTCTGGGCGGGCCGACTAGCGGGCCTCCGAATACACACAGATACGCAGTATTTT.

This clonotype was detected a few times. The chain links TRBV12-3 or TRBV12-4 to TRBJ2-1, with TRBD2 identical over 7 bases. The CDR3 is 15 amino acids. V lost 2 bases and J lost 8; bases outside the gene matches: 9. CDR3 nucleotides: TGTGCCAGCAGTTTATTGGCGGGGAGGGTCGATGAGCAGTTCTTC. The encoded protein is CASSLLAGRVDEQFF.

The rearrangement joins TRBV29-1 to TRBJ2-1; perhaps TRBD1 as D (6 bases). Germline V gives CDR1 SQVTM, CDR2 ANQGSEA. The CDR3 is made up of 15 amino acids. Trimming took off 1 base at V and 8 bases at J, with 18 bases between the two ends. The CDR3 spells CSVEGFGRGIDEQFF. As DNA, the CDR3 is TGCAGCGTTGAAGGATTCGGCAGGGGAATCGATGAGCAGTTCTTC.

This clonotype was counted at least ten times. This chain joins TRBV6-1 and TRBJ1-1; tentative D call: TRBD1 (5 bases). Germline CDR1 is MNHNS and CDR2 is SASEGT. This CDR3 is built from 15 residues. Trimming removed 6 bases from V and 4 bases from J, with 18 bases in between. The CDR3 coding sequence is TGTGCCAGCAGGCCATCCTGGGGGGTTGGCACTGAAGCTTTCTTT. This encodes CASRPSWGVGTEAFF.

The sample holds a few counts of this clonotype. The chain couples TRBV6-2 or TRBV6-3 to TRBJ2-7; TRBD2 matches at 9 bases. After removal of 2 bases from V and 0 bases from J, the junction contained 11 bases not matched to a gene. Germline V gene lookup returns CDR1 MNHEY and CDR2 SVGEGT. The length of the CDR3 is 18 residues. The CDR3 nucleotides are TGTGCCAGCAGTTACCGGACTAGCGCAACTCTTAGCTCCTACGAGCAGTACTTC. Translated, it gives CASSYRTSATLSSYEQYF.

This clonotype occurred a few times. The V gene is TRBV29-1, the J gene TRBJ1-1; no clear D gene. V lost 4 bases, J lost 2 bases, and 11 bases lay in between. Germline lookup yields CDR1 SQVTM and CDR2 ANQGSEA. There are 13 residues in the CDR3. CDR3 loop: CSVGTIINTEAFF. The CDR3 nucleotides are TGCAGCGTTGGTACTATTATTAACACTGAAGCTTTCTTT.

This clonotype showed up just once. This chain uses TRBV5-1 with TRBJ2-3; TRBD2 matches 14 bases. This CDR3 has 17 residues. Looked up from germline, CDR1 is SGHRS and CDR2 is YFSETQ. J gave up 6 bases and V 4 bases, and 10 bases lay outside the gene matches. CDR3 loop: CASSAGTSGGPMDTQYF. Here the CDR3 DNA reads TGCGCCAGCAGCGCCGGGACTAGCGGGGGCCCTATGGATACGCAGTATTTT.

The CDR3: CASRLQGAEQYF. The CDR3 DNA sequence: TGTGCCAGCAGATTACAGGGGGCCGAGCAGTACTTC. The V call is TRBV28, the J call TRBJ2-7; 9 bases match TRBD1. The CDR3 contains 12 residues. V shed 6 bases, J shed 6 bases, and the junction held 3 bases outside the gene matches. Germline V gives CDR1 MDHEN, CDR2 SYDVKM.

The chain employs TRBV12-3 or TRBV12-4 and TRBJ1-2, with 7 bases aligning to TRBD1. The length of the CDR3 is 15 residues. V lost 6 bases to trimming and J lost 6 bases; unmatched junction nucleotides: 13. The CDR3 protein is CASSPGQLNLHGYTF. The CDR3 region has the DNA TGTGCCAGCAGCCCGGGACAGCTTAACCTCCATGGCTACACCTTC.

The chain links TRBV14 to TRBJ2-5; 8 nucleotides agree with TRBD2. The CDR3 consists of 16 residues. V lost 6 bases, J lost 5 bases, and 14 bases stayed unmatched. Germline V gene sequence: CDR1 SGHDN, CDR2 FVKESK. The CDR3 loop is CASSGVPGLVRETQYF. The CDR3 DNA sequence: TGTGCCAGCAGTGGAGTTCCGGGACTAGTAAGGGAGACCCAGTACTTC.